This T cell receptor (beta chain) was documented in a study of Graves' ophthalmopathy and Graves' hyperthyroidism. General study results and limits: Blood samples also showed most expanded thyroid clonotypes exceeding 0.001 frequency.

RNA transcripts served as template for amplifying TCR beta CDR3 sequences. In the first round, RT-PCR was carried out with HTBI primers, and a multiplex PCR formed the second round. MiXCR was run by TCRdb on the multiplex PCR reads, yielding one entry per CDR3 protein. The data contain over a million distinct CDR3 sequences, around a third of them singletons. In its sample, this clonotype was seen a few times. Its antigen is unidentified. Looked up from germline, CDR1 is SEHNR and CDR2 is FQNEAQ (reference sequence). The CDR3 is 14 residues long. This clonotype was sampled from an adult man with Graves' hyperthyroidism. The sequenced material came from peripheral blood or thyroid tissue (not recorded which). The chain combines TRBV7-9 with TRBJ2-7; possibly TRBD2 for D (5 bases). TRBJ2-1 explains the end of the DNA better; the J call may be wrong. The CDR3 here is CASSDIGLADEQFF. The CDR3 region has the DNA TGTGCCAGCAGTGACATTGGGCTAGCCGATGAGCAGTTCTTC.